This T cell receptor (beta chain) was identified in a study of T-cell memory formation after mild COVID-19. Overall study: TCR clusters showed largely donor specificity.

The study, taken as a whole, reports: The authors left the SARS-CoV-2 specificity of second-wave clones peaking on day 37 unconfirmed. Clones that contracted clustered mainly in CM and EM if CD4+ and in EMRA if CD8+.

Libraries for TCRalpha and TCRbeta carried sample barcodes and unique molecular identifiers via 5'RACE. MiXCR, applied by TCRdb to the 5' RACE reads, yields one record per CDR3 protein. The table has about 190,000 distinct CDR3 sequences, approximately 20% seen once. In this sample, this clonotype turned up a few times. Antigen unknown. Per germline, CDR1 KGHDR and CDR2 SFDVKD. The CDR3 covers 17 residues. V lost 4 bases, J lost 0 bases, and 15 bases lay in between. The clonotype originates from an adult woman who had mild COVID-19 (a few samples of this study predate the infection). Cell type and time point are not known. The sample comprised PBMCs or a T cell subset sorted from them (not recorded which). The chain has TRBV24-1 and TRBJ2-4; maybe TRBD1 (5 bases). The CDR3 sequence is CATSEPVTDLAKNIQYF. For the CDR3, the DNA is TGTGCCACCAGTGAACCCGTGACAGACCTAGCCAAAAACATTCAGTACTTC.